These 19 T cell receptor beta chains share one sample of origin, sequenced in a study of early stage breast cancer tumors. The data were produced by immunoSEQ multiplex PCR, yet TCRdb's version contains in-frame clones alone and is incomplete. This table holds roughly 53,000 clones, 80% to 95% found once. The source material was blood. These receptors were taken from a person between 70 and 80 years old with breast cancer.

The J gene is TRBJ2-1, the V gene TRBV7-2; 12 nucleotides align to TRBD2. The CDR3 runs 16 residues. Germline CDR1 reads SGHTA; CDR2 reads FQGNSA. The ends lost 4 bases at V and 7 bases at J; junction bases unmatched: 8. The CDR3 region is CASSWTSGAGGNEQFF. DNA for the CDR3: TGTGCCAGCAGCTGGACTAGCGGGGCAGGAGGGAATGAGCAGTTCTTC.

This chain joins TRBV6-1 and TRBJ2-3; unclear D gene. From germline, CDR1 is MNHNS and CDR2 SASEGT. This CDR3 has 12 amino acids. V lost 6 bases and J lost 2, with 6 bases in between. The CDR3 here is CASRSVTDTQYF. Written as DNA, the CDR3 is TGTGCCAGCAGATCCGTCACAGATACGCAGTATTTT.

This chain joins TRBV29-1 and TRBJ2-7; D might be TRBD2 (6 bases). CDR3 length: 15 residues. V gave up 2 bases and J gave up 3 bases, with 17 bases separating them. Germline V gene lookup returns CDR1 SQVTM and CDR2 ANQGSEA. The CDR3 DNA reads as TGCAGCGTTGAATACGGCGGGACCGGCTTCTACGAGCAGTACTTC. Residues: CSVEYGGTGFYEQYF.

The chain employs TRBV6-4 and TRBJ2-7; a possible D gene is TRBD1 (6 bases). This CDR3 contains 14 residues. With 10 bases removed from V and 5 bases from J, the gap between germline ends came to 21 bases. CDR1 is MRHNA and CDR2 is SNTAGT in the germline V gene. Here the CDR3 reads CATGDRPQPHEQYF. CDR3 sequence (DNA): TGTGCCACAGGAGACAGGCCCCAGCCCCACGAGCAGTACTTC.

The V call is TRBV7-2, the J call TRBJ2-3, with 9 positions matching TRBD2. Per the germline V gene, CDR1 is SGHTA and CDR2 is FQGNSA. The CDR3 is 20 amino acids. Trimming took 0 bases from V and 5 from J; bases not matched to a gene: 18. The chain's CDR3 is CASSLAMGGGAPQGIDTQYF. As DNA, the CDR3 is TGTGCCAGCAGCTTAGCAATGGGCGGGGGGGCACCCCAGGGAATAGATACGCAGTATTTT.

This chain connects TRBV30 to TRBJ2-2, with D perhaps TRBD2 (6 bases). V was cut by 5 bases and J by 6 bases, with 13 bases left in between. In germline, CDR1 is GTSNPN, CDR2 SVGIG (reference sequence). The CDR3 contains 13 residues. CDR3 sequence reads: CAWAAGWAGELFF. CDR3 in DNA: TGTGCCTGGGCCGCGGGATGGGCCGGGGAGCTGTTTTTT.

The sample holds one count of this clone. The J gene is TRBJ2-6, the V gene TRBV30, with D unclear. Germline V lookup: CDR1 GTSNPN, CDR2 SVGIG (reference sequence). V lost 5 bases and J lost 2, with 10 bases in between. CDR3 length: 14 residues. The chain's CDR3 is CAWQPGAGANVLTF. In DNA form, the CDR3 reads TGTGCCTGGCAGCCTGGAGCTGGGGCCAACGTCCTGACTTTC.

The chain carries TRBV30 and TRBJ1-2; weak D call: TRBD1 (6 bases). The V end lost 4 bases, the J end lost 4 bases, and 10 bases lay between the germline ends. The CDR3 is 12 amino acids. Per the germline V gene, CDR1 is GTSNPN and CDR2 is SVGIG (reference sequence). The CDR3 region is CAWTGQSYGYTF. The CDR3 DNA is TGTGCCTGGACCGGACAGAGCTATGGCTACACCTTC. The variable domain in full, completed from reference TRBV30 and TRBJ1-2, reads SQTIHQWPATLVQPVGSPLSLECTVEGTSNPNLYWYRQAAGRGLQLLFYSVGIGQISSEVPQNLSASRPQDRQFILSSKKLLLSDSGFYLCAWTGQSYGYTFGSGTRLTVV.

CDR3: CASTPGGAGTDTQYF. Here the CDR3 DNA reads TGCGCCAGCACCCCAGGGGGCGCGGGGACAGATACGCAGTATTTT. The chain employs TRBV4-3 and TRBJ2-3; 8 bases line up with TRBD1. J was trimmed by 3 bases and V by 7 bases; bases with no gene match: 9. The CDR3 sequence is 15 residues long. Germline V lookup: CDR1 LGHNA, CDR2 YSLEER.

V usage is TRBV28 and J usage is TRBJ1-2, with TRBD1 as a possible D gene (5 bases). CDR3 length: 15 amino acids. V lost 4 bases and J 4 bases, leaving 16 bases between the germline ends. Germline V CDR1 and CDR2: MDHEN, SYDVKM. The CDR3 reads CASSSGAPEGYGYTF. In DNA, the CDR3 is TGTGCCAGCAGTTCCGGGGCACCGGAGGGCTATGGCTACACCTTC.

This chain connects TRBV28 to TRBJ1-1, with D possibly matching TRBD1 (5 bases). Germline V lookup: CDR1 MDHEN, CDR2 SYDVKM. Trimming stripped 8 bases from V and 4 bases from J, with 20 bases between. This CDR3 has 15 residues. The CDR3 is CASGSWGDLGTEAFF. CDR3 nucleotides: TGTGCCAGCGGAAGTTGGGGGGATTTGGGCACTGAAGCTTTCTTT.

The chain has TRBV7-9 and TRBJ1-2; 7 positions agree with TRBD1. V was pared by 5 bases and J by 4 bases, with 7 bases of the junction left unmatched. CDR1 SEHNR and CDR2 FQNEAQ come from the germline V gene (reference sequence). CDR3 size: 14 residues. The chain's CDR3 is CASSPTRDSYGYTF. The DNA for the CDR3 is TGTGCCAGCAGCCCAACCCGGGACAGCTATGGCTACACCTTC.

The chain combines TRBV5-1 with TRBJ1-5; D uncertain. The CDR3 totals 13 residues. Germline-derived CDR1 and CDR2 are SGHRS and YFSETQ. The V end lost 0 bases, the J end lost 5 bases, and 6 bases lay between the germline ends. This CDR3 reads CASSLAYDQPQHF. CDR3 DNA: TGCGCCAGCAGCTTGGCCTACGATCAGCCCCAGCATTTT.

This clone was recorded once. The rearrangement joins TRBV19 to TRBJ2-7; 9 bases align to TRBD1. CDR1 LNHDA and CDR2 SQIVND come from the germline V gene (reference sequence). J was trimmed by 4 bases and V by 6 bases; bases with no gene match: 7. The CDR3 is 14 amino acids. The CDR3 here is CASSQRTGEYEQYF. The CDR3, as DNA: TGTGCCAGTAGCCAAAGGACAGGGGAGTACGAGCAGTACTTC. The full variable domain, its missing parts supplied by reference TRBV19 and TRBJ2-7, is DGGITQSPKYLFRKEGQNVTLSCEQNLNHDAMYWYRQDPGQGLRLIYYSQIVNDFQKGDIAEGYSVSREKKESFPLTVTSAQKNPTAFYLCASSQRTGEYEQYFGPGTRLTVT.

This rearrangement joins TRBV2 to TRBJ1-3; the D is unclear. This CDR3 is 15 amino acids long. Germline V gene data show CDR1 as SNHLY and CDR2 as FYNNEI. Trimming stripped 4 bases from V and 0 bases from J, with 10 bases between. The CDR3 loop reads CASSAVEISGNTIYF. The CDR3 DNA is TGTGCCAGCAGTGCGGTAGAGATCTCTGGAAACACCATATATTTT.

CDR3 coding DNA: TGCGCCAGCAGCCCCTCGGGACAGGTGTACAATGAGCAGTTCTTC. Protein sequence: CASSPSGQVYNEQFF. The chain is built from TRBV5-1 and TRBJ2-1, with 8 bases lining up with TRBD1. This CDR3 spans 15 amino acids. V was clipped by 4 bases and J by 4 bases; unmatched bases: 7. CDR1 and CDR2 (germline): SGHRS, YFSETQ.

The DNA of the CDR3 is TGTGCCAGCAGCCCTCGGGCGGGGACAGATACGCAGTATTTT. This sequence encodes CASSPRAGTDTQYF. The chain links TRBV11-2 to TRBJ2-3, with D possibly matching TRBD2 (6 bases). The CDR3 totals 14 residues. V gave up 5 bases and J gave up 3 bases, with 12 bases separating them. Germline CDR1 reads SGHAT; CDR2 reads FQNNGV.

The chain is built from TRBV7-9 and TRBJ1-3; D might be TRBD1 (5 bases). The V end was cut by 3 bases, the J end by 0 bases, with 9 bases between. This CDR3 is 15 amino acids long. Germline lookup yields CDR1 SEHNR and CDR2 FQNEAQ (reference sequence). The CDR3 nucleotides are TGTGCCAGCAGCTTTGCGGGGGGCTCTGGAAACACCATATATTTT. It specifies CASSFAGGSGNTIYF.

This clone was detected only once. The genes are TRBV6-4 and TRBJ2-2, with 9 bases aligning to TRBD2. Germline lookup yields CDR1 MRHNA and CDR2 SNTAGT. The CDR3 runs to 17 residues. The J segment lost 1 base and the V segment lost 4 bases, leaving 7 bases of the junction unmatched. The CDR3 region has the DNA TGTGCCAGCAGTGGACCTTATAGCGGGGGGAACACCGGGGAGCTGTTTTTT. This codes for CASSGPYSGGNTGELFF.